This section outlines one T cell receptor beta chain sequence together with its context. The data belong to a study of blood T cell repertoires in COVID-19. Study as a whole: Acute and convalescent COVID-19 samples came from the United States, Italy and Spain. Sample material is recorded as cDNA or gDNA derived from T cells, B-cell-depleted T cells, or PBMCs.

V trimming: 6 bases; J trimming: 5 bases; junction bases outside the gene matches: 13. Germline-derived CDR1 and CDR2 are MNHEY and SVGEGT. The CDR3 contains 16 residues. Methods used by the authors: Reference gene primer amplification yielded estimated nucleated cell counts. Assay: immunoSEQ multiplex PCR; the TCRdb copy retains only in-frame clones and omits some. Clone size and the V and J calls come from that table; the DNA yielded D and trimming. The sample contains approximately 400,000 clones, roughly nine tenths of which appear only once. Sequencing used peripheral blood. The TCR comes from a man aged 40-49 years with acute or convalescent COVID-19. The rearrangement joins TRBV6-2 or TRBV6-3 to TRBJ2-3, with 8 bases that match TRBD2. The CDR3 reads CASSRTAGGMGDTQYF. The CDR3 region has the DNA TGTGCCAGCAGCCGAACGGCGGGGGGAATGGGAGATACGCAGTATTTT.